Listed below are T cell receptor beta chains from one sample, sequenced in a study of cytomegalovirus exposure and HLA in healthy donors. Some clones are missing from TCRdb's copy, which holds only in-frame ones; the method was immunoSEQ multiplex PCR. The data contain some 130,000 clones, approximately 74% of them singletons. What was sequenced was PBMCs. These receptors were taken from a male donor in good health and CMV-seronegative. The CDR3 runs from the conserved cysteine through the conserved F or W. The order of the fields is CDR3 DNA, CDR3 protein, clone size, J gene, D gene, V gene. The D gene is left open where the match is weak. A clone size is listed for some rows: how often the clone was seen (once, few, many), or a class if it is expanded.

TGTTCCAGCAGCTTAGAGCTCGGGGGAAGCACAGATACGCAGTATTTT | CSSSLELGGSTDTQYF | once | TRBJ2-3 | NA | TRBV7-9
TGTGCCAGCAGCTTAGCTAACTCCGGGACAGGGGCCTACGAGCAGTACTTC | CASSLANSGTGAYEQYF | once | TRBJ2-7 | TRBD1 | TRBV7-8
TGCAGCGTTGAAGGGGGACCGAGCGGGGGCCCTTCGGATATGCAGTATTTT | CSVEGGPSGGPSDMQYF | NA | TRBJ2-3 | TRBD2 | TRBV29-1
TGCAGCGTGCGCGGGCTAACGCCTAGCACAGATACGCAGTATTTT | CSVRGLTPSTDTQYF | NA | TRBJ2-3 | NA | TRBV29-1
TGTGCCAGCAGCCCCCGGGACAGGGGGCAGGTTTGCGAGCAGTACTTC | CASSPRDRGQVCEQYF | NA | TRBJ2-7 | NA | TRBV21-1
TGTGCCAGCAGAAAACCTGGGACAGTTGAAGCTTTCTTT | CASRKPGTVEAFF | NA | TRBJ1-1 | TRBD1 | TRBV7-2
TGTGCCAGCAGCAAAGTGGGACTAAACACCCTGAGCTCCTACGAGCAGTACTTC | CASSKVGLNTLSSYEQYF | NA | TRBJ2-7 | NA | TRBV21-1
TGTGCCAGCAGCCCCAGACGGCAGGGGATCTACGAGCAGTACTTC | CASSPRRQGIYEQYF | NA | TRBJ2-7 | NA | TRBV14
TGCGCCAGCAGCGTGGGACAGGGGGCAGATACGCAGTATTTT | CASSVGQGADTQYF | NA | TRBJ2-3 | TRBD1 | TRBV5-1
TGTTCCAGCAGCTTAGGCACCAGAGGCGAGCAGTACTTC | CSSSLGTRGEQYF | NA | TRBJ2-7 | NA | TRBV7-9
TGTGCCAGCAGCTTCCGTTCCGACTATGGCTACACCTTC | CASSFRSDYGYTF | few | TRBJ1-2 | NA | TRBV7-9
TGTGCCAGCAGTTTAGAAACCGGGACAGGGTACAATGAGCAGTTCTTC | CASSLETGTGYNEQFF | NA | TRBJ2-1 | TRBD1 | TRBV27
TGTGCCAGCAGTTCCGGGACATCCTCCTACGAGCAGTACTTC | CASSSGTSSYEQYF | NA | TRBJ2-7 | NA | TRBV5-4
TGTGCCAGCAGTCGGCCCGACAGGGGGCAAGGCTACACCTTC | CASSRPDRGQGYTF | NA | TRBJ1-2 | TRBD1 | TRBV28
TGTGCCAGCAGTGAAGTATACTCCTACGAGCAGTACTTC | CASSEVYSYEQYF | NA | TRBJ2-7 | NA | TRBV6-1
TGCGCCAGCAGCCAAACCGGGGTGCGTGGCTACACCTTC | CASSQTGVRGYTF | few | TRBJ1-2 | NA | TRBV4-3
TGTGCCAGCAGTAAGATAGCGGGGGGGCCGAATGAGCAGTTCTTC | CASSKIAGGPNEQFF | NA | TRBJ2-1 | TRBD2 | TRBV6-1
TGCGCCAGCAGCCGGGGTTTGAGCCTCGAGCAGTACTTC | CASSRGLSLEQYF | NA | TRBJ2-7 | NA | TRBV5-1
TGCGCCAGCAGCCAGGGACTAGCGGGAGTTGGGTACGAGCAGTACTTC | CASSQGLAGVGYEQYF | NA | TRBJ2-7 | TRBD2 | TRBV5-1
TGTGCCAGCAGCCTAGGGCCGGGACAGCCGGAGACCCAGTACTTC | CASSLGPGQPETQYF | NA | TRBJ2-5 | TRBD1 | TRBV14
TGCGCCAGCAGCCAAGCTTGGCAGGGGAAGGCCTACGAGCAGTACTTC | CASSQAWQGKAYEQYF | NA | TRBJ2-7 | NA | TRBV4-1
TGTGCCAGCAGAAATGGGGGGGAAACCGGGGAGCTGTTTTTT | CASRNGGETGELFF | NA | TRBJ2-2 | TRBD2 | TRBV28
TGTGCCACCAGCAGGGACATGGTGAACACTGAAGCTTTCTTT | CATSRDMVNTEAFF | few | TRBJ1-1 | NA | TRBV15
TGTGCCAGCAGCTTGTACCAGGGGGATGGTAATGAAAAACTGTTTTTT | CASSLYQGDGNEKLFF | NA | TRBJ1-4 | TRBD1 | TRBV7-9
TGTGCCAGCAGCGGAGGGCGGACAGGAGACACTGAAGCTTTCTTT | CASSGGRTGDTEAFF | once | TRBJ1-1 | TRBD1 | TRBV9
TGTGCCAGCAGCCTAGTGGGGGGGCCCCAAGATACGCAGTATTTT | CASSLVGGPQDTQYF | once | TRBJ2-3 | NA | TRBV11-2
TGCGCCAGCAGGAAGGGGGGGGATCAGCCCCAGCATTTT | CASRKGGDQPQHF | NA | TRBJ1-5 | NA | TRBV10-1
TGTGCCAGCTCACCACCGCGGCAGGGATTGAGTGAAAAACTGTTTTTT | CASSPPRQGLSEKLFF | NA | TRBJ1-4 | NA | TRBV18
TGTGCCAGCAGGCCGGACAGGGGGCGCGGGCAGCCCCAGCATTTT | CASRPDRGRGQPQHF | few | TRBJ1-5 | TRBD1 | TRBV28
TGTGCCAGCAGCCTGGACAGGGGGACTGGAAACACCATATATTTT | CASSLDRGTGNTIYF | NA | TRBJ1-3 | TRBD1 | TRBV5-6
TGTGCCAGCAGCGTAGAAATAGCGGGGAGACAGACCCAGTACTTC | CASSVEIAGRQTQYF | NA | TRBJ2-5 | TRBD2 | TRBV9
TGTGCCTGGGAGGAGGGATTGTACCAAGAGACCCAGTACTTC | CAWEEGLYQETQYF | NA | TRBJ2-5 | NA | TRBV2
TGTGCCAGTAGTATCACAGGGGCCCCCATCTACGAGCAGTACTTC | CASSITGAPIYEQYF | NA | TRBJ2-7 | TRBD1 | TRBV19
TGTGCCAGCAGTGAAGGGACAACTAACTATGGCTACACCTTC | CASSEGTTNYGYTF | NA | TRBJ1-2 | NA | TRBV2
TGTGCCAGCAGCTCGGGGGTGGTACTAGCGGGGCAAGAGACCCAGTACTTC | CASSSGVVLAGQETQYF | NA | TRBJ2-5 | TRBD2 | TRBV5-4
TGTGCCAGCAGCCGCGGGACTAGCGGGAGGGTTACAGATACGCAGTATTTT | CASSRGTSGRVTDTQYF | NA | TRBJ2-3 | TRBD2 | TRBV7-3
TGTGCCAGCAGCTTGGTAGGAGAGGCATATGGCTACACCTTC | CASSLVGEAYGYTF | NA | TRBJ1-2 | NA | TRBV5-6
TGTGCCAGCAGCTCGTGGCTCGGCGGGAGGACCCATGAGCAGTTCTTC | CASSSWLGGRTHEQFF | NA | TRBJ2-1 | TRBD2 | TRBV7-2
TGTGCCAGCAGCCAAGACGGCCAGGGCTACCGGGAGCTGTTTTTT | CASSQDGQGYRELFF | NA | TRBJ2-2 | NA | TRBV14
TGTGCCAGCAGCCTCTCCGGGACAGGGGCCTACGAGCAGTACTTC | CASSLSGTGAYEQYF | few | TRBJ2-7 | TRBD1 | TRBV4-2
TGTGCCAGTACCAGGTCTGGGGCCAACGTCCTGACTTTC | CASTRSGANVLTF | NA | TRBJ2-6 | NA | TRBV19
TGCAGCGCCAGACAGGGTATGAGGGAGACCCAGTACTTC | CSARQGMRETQYF | NA | TRBJ2-5 | TRBD1 | TRBV29-1